These T cell receptor beta chains were read from a single sample in a study of regulatory T cells in long-lasting Graves disease. TCRdb ran MiXCR on the multiplex PCR reads and lists one entry per CDR3 protein. The sample holds roughly 560,000 distinct CDR3 sequences, about 16% seen once. These data were also reused for a study on T cells in Graves' hyperthyroidism and ophthalmopathy.

This sample comprised peripheral blood mononuclear cells (PBMCs), obtained at new diagnosis, from a patient treated with antithyroid drugs. Receptors were obtained from a woman aged 35-65 years with Graves disease. CDR3s include the opening cysteine and the closing phenylalanine or tryptophan. A D gene is named only where the DNA matches it firmly. Not every row has a clone size; where given, it reads once, few, many or a size class.

d_call j_call clone_size v_call cdr3_nt cdr3_aa
NA TRBJ1-1 many TRBV28 TGTGCCAGCATCCCCGGGACGTTGAACACTGAAGCTTTCTTT CASIPGTLNTEAFF
NA TRBJ2-2 few TRBV3-1 TGTGCCAGCAGCCAAGGCCGGCAAACCGGGGAGCTGTTTTTT CASSQGRQTGELFF
NA TRBJ2-2 many TRBV10-3 TGTGCCATCAGTGACGGGGGGCTCGACACCGGGGAGCTGTTTTTT CAISDGGLDTGELFF
NA TRBJ2-7 few TRBV6-1 TGTGCCAGCAGTGAATATGACACCTCCTACGAGCAGTACTTC CASSEYDTSYEQYF
NA TRBJ1-2 many TRBV7-6 TGTGCCAGCAGCTCGTCGGGCATGGAGGGCTACACCTTC CASSSSGMEGYTF
NA TRBJ2-3 many TRBV7-2 TGTGCCAGCAGCCAGCAGTGGCGCGCGGATGGCACAGATACGCAGTATTTT CASSQQWRADGTDTQYF
NA TRBJ2-1 NA TRBV6-2/TRBV6-3 TGTGCCAGCAGACTGGACTCCTACAATGAGCAGTTCTTC CASRLDSYNEQFF
NA TRBJ1-6 NA TRBV3-1 TGTGCCAGCAGTGAAGGTACGAATTCACCCCTCCACTTT CASSEGTNSPLHF
NA TRBJ2-7 NA TRBV6-1 TGTGCCAGCAGTAGGAAGGATATCTCCTACGAGCAGTACTTC CASSRKDISYEQYF
NA TRBJ1-1 NA TRBV25-1 TGTGCCAGCAGTGAAAGTAATGAAGCTTTCTTT CASSESNEAFF
NA TRBJ1-5 many TRBV6-2/TRBV6-3 TGTGCCAGCAGTTACTCGAATGGGGATCAGCCCCAGCATTTT CASSYSNGDQPQHF
NA TRBJ1-6 many TRBV12-3/TRBV12-4 TGTGCCAGCAACACGGGACTTCCAAATTCACCCCTCCACTTT CASNTGLPNSPLHF
TRBD1 TRBJ1-6 NA TRBV6-1 TGTGCCAGCAGTGAACAAGGGACAGTCAATTCACCCCTCCACTTT CASSEQGTVNSPLHF
NA TRBJ1-1 NA TRBV6-1 TGTGCCAGCAGGTCAGGAAGAGAAGCTTTCTTT CASRSGREAFF
NA TRBJ2-7 many TRBV12-3/TRBV12-4 TGTGCCAGCAGTCCACAACATGGGCAACAGTACTTC CASSPQHGQQYF
TRBD2 TRBJ2-2 NA TRBV7-2 TGTGCCGGCAGCTTCACTAGCGGGGTGTACACCGGGGAGCTGTTTTTT CAGSFTSGVYTGELFF
NA TRBJ1-1 few TRBV19 TGTGCCAGTACCCCACGTAGGTTCGAGGCTGAAGCTTTCTTT CASTPRRFEAEAFF
TRBD2 TRBJ2-1 NA TRBV7-3 TGTGCCAGCAGCAACCTAGCGGATGGCTACAATGAGCAGTTCTTC CASSNLADGYNEQFF
NA TRBJ1-1 many TRBV6-5 TGTGCCAGCAGTTACCAGGGGTGGTCTTTCTTT CASSYQGWSFF
NA TRBJ1-1 many TRBV18 TGTGCCAGCTCACAGGACAGAGAGAACACTGAAGCTTTCTTT CASSQDRENTEAFF
TRBD2 TRBJ2-5 NA TRBV18 TGTGCCAGCTCACCGTGGCGGGGGGCCCTGGAGACCCAGTACTTC CASSPWRGALETQYF
TRBD2 TRBJ2-5 once TRBV20-1 TGCAGTGCTAGAGAATGGGGCGGGGGGGCCCAAGAGACCCAGTACTTC CSAREWGGGAQETQYF
NA TRBJ2-4 many TRBV5-5 TGTGCCAGCAGCTTGGCGGCGTCCAAAAACATTCAGTACTTC CASSLAASKNIQYF
NA TRBJ2-1 few TRBV12-3/TRBV12-4 TGTGCCAGCAGTCCCCGGGACTTTTCCTACAATGAGCAGTTCTTC CASSPRDFSYNEQFF
NA TRBJ2-2 NA TRBV19 TGTGCCAGTAGTATAGCCGCGGGCACTACCGGGGAGCTGTTTTTT CASSIAAGTTGELFF
NA TRBJ2-2 many TRBV30 TGTGCCTGGAGTGGGGAGGTTACCGGGGAGCTGTTTTTT CAWSGEVTGELFF
NA TRBJ2-1 NA TRBV28 TGTGCCAGCAGCCGGGACGGCCTTTACAATGAGCAGTTCTTC CASSRDGLYNEQFF
NA TRBJ2-7 many TRBV2 TGTGCCAGCACGGGGGCAGGGAGAGGGTCCTACGAGCAGTACTTC CASTGAGRGSYEQYF
NA TRBJ2-7 few TRBV5-1 TGCGCCAGCACGGATAAGGACTACGAGCAGTACTTC CASTDKDYEQYF
TRBD1 TRBJ2-1 many TRBV12-3/TRBV12-4 TGTGCCAGCAGTCCAGACAGGGGCGCCTACAATGAGCAGTTCTTC CASSPDRGAYNEQFF
NA TRBJ1-5 many TRBV3-1 TGTGCCAGCAGCCCAGAACGCAATCAGCCCCAGCATTTT CASSPERNQPQHF
NA TRBJ1-2 many TRBV6-2/TRBV6-3 TGTGCCAGCAGTTACCAGAGCTTTGGCTACACCTTC CASSYQSFGYTF
TRBD1 TRBJ1-2 many TRBV2 TGTGCCAGTACAGGGGACGGGAAGGGCTACACCTTC CASTGDGKGYTF
TRBD1 TRBJ1-2 NA TRBV3-1 TGTGCCAGCAGCCCAGAAGACAGGGCGCATGGCTACACCTTC CASSPEDRAHGYTF
NA TRBJ1-2 NA TRBV19 TGTGCCAGTTGGGTTGGGGGATACGGCTACACCTTC CASWVGGYGYTF
NA TRBJ2-2 few TRBV30 TGTGCCTGGAGTGTACAAGGGGTCGGGGAGCTGTTTTTT CAWSVQGVGELFF
TRBD1 TRBJ1-1 NA TRBV20-1 TGCAGTGCTAGAGGGACAGGGGAGAACACTGAAGCTTTCTTT CSARGTGENTEAFF
NA TRBJ1-1 many TRBV29-1 TGCAGCGTTGCGAGGGGAATGAACACTGAAGCTTTCTTT CSVARGMNTEAFF
NA TRBJ1-5 many TRBV27 TGTGCCAGCAGTGACTGTCGAGGGGGGAGCCCCGTGTGTCAGCCCCAGCATTTT CASSDCRGGSPVCQPQHF
NA TRBJ1-3 many TRBV18 TGTGCCAGCTCACCTGAGGACGCTGACTCTGGAAACACCATATATTTT CASSPEDADSGNTIYF
TRBD1 TRBJ2-7 many TRBV6-2/TRBV6-3 TGTGCCAGCAGTGGAGAGGACAGGGTTAAGATTTGGGCCTCCGAGCAGTACTTC CASSGEDRVKIWASEQYF
NA TRBJ1-1 many TRBV6-4 TGTGCCAGCAGTGCGACGGTGAACACTGAAGCTTTCTTT CASSATVNTEAFF
NA TRBJ2-5 many TRBV18 TGTGCCAGCTCACCAGGGGAAGAGACCCAGTACTTC CASSPGEETQYF
NA TRBJ1-4 NA TRBV3-1 TGTGCCAGCAGGTCCAGGGGAGGTAATGAAAAACTGTTTTTT CASRSRGGNEKLFF
TRBD1 TRBJ1-3 many TRBV2 TGTGCCAGCACCGCGGACAGGGCCTCTGGAAACACCATATATTTT CASTADRASGNTIYF